The 3 T cell receptor beta chains reported below all come from one sample, sequenced in a study of blood T cells in healthy people across ages. For the second PCR, which ran for about 6 to 11 cycles, a sample-barcoded 5' primer and a J-beta primer mix were used. TCRdb redid the calling of the 5' RACE reads with MiXCR, one entry per CDR3 protein. The sample carries fewer than 900,000 distinct CDR3 sequences, over 45% recorded once. The sample consisted of blood. All receptors come from an older woman in good health.

The chain is built from TRBV20-1 and TRBJ2-5; D might be TRBD1 (5 bases). The CDR3 consists of 14 residues. CDR1 DFQATT and CDR2 SNEGSKA come from the germline V gene (reference sequence). Trimming left V 0 bases short and J 4 bases short, with 12 bases between. The CDR3: CSARDHAGRETQYF. The CDR3 bases are TGCAGTGCTAGAGATCACGCAGGGCGAGAGACCCAGTACTTC.

This clonotype was seen a handful of times. The chain is built from TRBV4-2 and TRBJ2-1; D gene uncertain. Between the trimmed V and J ends, which lost 4 bases and 9 bases, there was a span of 22 bases. The CDR3 runs to 16 residues. Germline CDR1 and CDR2: LGHNA and YNFKEQ. CDR3 bases: TGTGCCAGCAGCCCCCAAGAGGCCGTACAAATGACTGAGCAGTTCTTC. Amino acids: CASSPQEAVQMTEQFF.

The rearrangement links TRBV7-9 to TRBJ1-2; TRBD1 might be the D (5 bases). The CDR3 consists of 13 residues. Deletions cut 3 bases from V and 10 bases from J, with 15 bases between. Germline CDR1 reads SEHNR; CDR2 reads FQNEAQ (reference sequence). Written as DNA, the CDR3 is TGTGCCAGCAGCTTGGCGGACGGGACCACCTACACCTTC. Encoded protein: CASSLADGTTYTF.